The table lists the clone carrying this TCR beta chain with a count of one. Trimming cost V 0 bases and J 6 bases, with 21 bases left between them. Germline loops: CDR1 MGHRA, CDR2 YSYEKL. The CDR3 is 18 amino acids. Clones were read by immunoSEQ multiplex PCR, and TCRdb kept only the in-frame ones, dropping some. The sample lists about 86,000 clones, around nine tenths seen once, with 9% to 10% in the top ten. The data originate from a study of control samples from healthy donors and cancer patients. Sequencing was carried out using PBMCs. The V call is TRBV4-1, the J call TRBJ1-5, with D tentatively TRBD1 (5 bases). The receptor was isolated from a woman in her 50s with colorectal cancer. DNA of the CDR3: TGCGCCAGCAGCCAAGAAAACGGGGCTTCTGTCCCGGGTCAGCCCCAGCATTTT. It is translated as CASSQENGASVPGQPQHF.